This T cell receptor beta chain was sequenced in a study of cytomegalovirus exposure and HLA in healthy donors. The wider study: A prior study identified 100 million to 130 million unique TCR beta sequences from about 180 million T cells. Study results and caveats: Immune exposure data for these donors was limited to CMV serostatus.

Germline values: CDR1 MDHEN, CDR2 SYDVKM. J gave up 3 bases and V 8 bases, and 16 bases lay outside the gene matches. This CDR3 is 17 amino acids long. PCR involved 60 Vbeta and 13 Jbeta primers. Assay used: immunoSEQ multiplex PCR; TCRdb lists only in-frame clones, some missing. The table shows 110,000 or so clones, with 74% occurring only once. A word on this clone: What it recognizes is unknown.

The clonotype was recovered from a woman aged 45-60 years in good health and CMV-seropositive. Sequencing was done on a sample of PBMCs. The chain links TRBV28 to TRBJ1-1; 9 nucleotides match TRBD1. CDR3 DNA: TGTGCCAGCCCACGGCAGGGACAGGGCCCTTTAGACACTGAAGCTTTCTTT. Translated, it gives CASPRQGQGPLDTEAFF.